These T cell receptor beta chains were read from a single sample in a study of blood T cell repertoires in COVID-19. The data were produced by immunoSEQ multiplex PCR, yet TCRdb's version contains in-frame clones alone and is incomplete. The sample yields about 160,000 clones, approximately 82% seen once. Material: peripheral blood. These receptors were collected from an elderly woman with acute or convalescent COVID-19. The CDR3 runs from the conserved cysteine through the conserved F or W. The D gene is left open where the match is weak.

J	D	V	DNA	CDR3
TRBJ1-5	TRBD1	TRBV6-5	TGTGCCAGCAAAACAGGGGGAGGAAGCGGTCAGCCCCAGCATTTT	CASKTGGGSGQPQHF
TRBJ2-1	-	TRBV19	TGTGCCAGTAGCCTCTTCGGGTTCGCCAATGAGCAGTTCTTC	CASSLFGFANEQFF
TRBJ1-5	-	TRBV28	TGTGCCAGCAGTTTTTTCGGGCAGCCCCAGCATTTT	CASSFFGQPQHF
TRBJ2-7	TRBD2	TRBV10-2	TGCGCCAGGCCAGGGAGGGACCCTAACTTCCACGAGCAGTACTTC	CARPGRDPNFHEQYF
TRBJ1-2	TRBD1	TRBV7-9	TGTGCCAGCAGCTTAGCCGGGACAGGGAGGCAATCTGGCTACACCTTC	CASSLAGTGRQSGYTF
TRBJ1-1	TRBD1	TRBV2	TGTGCCAGCAACTACGTGGTGGGACAGGGGTATGGTGAAGCTTTCTTT	CASNYVVGQGYGEAFF
TRBJ2-2	-	TRBV9	TGTGCCAGCAGCTTCAGGACCGGGGAGCTGTTTTTT	CASSFRTGELFF
TRBJ2-7	TRBD1	TRBV6-5	TGTGCCAGCAGTCCCCTGGACAGGGGCTCCTACGAGCAGTACTTC	CASSPLDRGSYEQYF
TRBJ2-3	TRBD2	TRBV6-5	TGTGCCAGCAGTTACTCGGGCGGGAGAGGGACAGATACGCAGTATTTT	CASSYSGGRGTDTQYF
TRBJ1-2	-	TRBV12-3/TRBV12-4	TGTGCCAGCAGTTTGTACAGGGACGTCGGCTACACCTTC	CASSLYRDVGYTF